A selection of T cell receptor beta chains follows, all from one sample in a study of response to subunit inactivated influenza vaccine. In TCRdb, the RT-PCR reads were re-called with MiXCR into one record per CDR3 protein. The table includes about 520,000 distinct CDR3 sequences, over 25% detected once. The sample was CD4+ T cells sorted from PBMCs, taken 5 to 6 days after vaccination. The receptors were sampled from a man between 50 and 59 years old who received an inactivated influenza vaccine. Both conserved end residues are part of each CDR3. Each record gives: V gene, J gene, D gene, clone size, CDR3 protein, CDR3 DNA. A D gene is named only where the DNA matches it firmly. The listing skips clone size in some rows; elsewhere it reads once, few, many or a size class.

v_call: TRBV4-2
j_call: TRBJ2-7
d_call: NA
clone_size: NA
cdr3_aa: CASSQEGSSVQAYEQYF
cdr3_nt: TGTGCCAGCAGCCAAGAAGGTTCGAGTGTGCAGGCCTACGAGCAGTACTTC

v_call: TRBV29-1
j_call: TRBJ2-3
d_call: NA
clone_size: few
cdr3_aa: CSVEDGGPPGYF
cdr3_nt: TGCAGCGTTGAAGATGGAGGCCCCCCGGGATATTTT

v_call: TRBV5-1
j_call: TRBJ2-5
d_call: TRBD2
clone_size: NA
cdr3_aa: CASSLTSGGAGQETQYF
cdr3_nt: TGCGCCAGCAGCTTAACTAGCGGGGGGGCCGGACAAGAGACCCAGTACTTC

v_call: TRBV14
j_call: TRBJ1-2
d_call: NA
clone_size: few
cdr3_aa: CASSQDRGGRYTF
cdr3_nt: TGTGCCAGCAGCCAAGATCGGGGGGGCCGCTACACCTTC

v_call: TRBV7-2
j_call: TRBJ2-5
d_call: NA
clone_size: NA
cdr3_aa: CASSSMTGQTTQYF
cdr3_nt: TGTGCCAGCAGCTCGATGACAGGCCAGACGACCCAGTACTTC

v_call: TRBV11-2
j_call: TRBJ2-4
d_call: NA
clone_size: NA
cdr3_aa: CASSLREKNIQYF
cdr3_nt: TGTGCCAGCAGCTTGAGGGAAAAAAACATTCAGTACTTC

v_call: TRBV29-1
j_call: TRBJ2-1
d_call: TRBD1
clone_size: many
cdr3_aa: CSVRQGAKEQFF
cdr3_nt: TGCAGCGTCCGACAGGGGGCTAAAGAGCAGTTCTTC

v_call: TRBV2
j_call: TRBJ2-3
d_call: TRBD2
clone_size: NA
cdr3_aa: CASIYSGRPASTDTQYF
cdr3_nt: TGTGCCAGCATATATAGCGGGAGGCCTGCTAGCACAGATACGCAGTATTTT

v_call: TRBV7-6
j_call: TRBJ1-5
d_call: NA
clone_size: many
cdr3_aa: CASSTNQGQPQHF
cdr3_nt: TGTGCCAGCAGCACGAACCAGGGCCAGCCCCAGCATTTT

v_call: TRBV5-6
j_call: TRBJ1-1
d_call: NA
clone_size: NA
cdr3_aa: CASSGGLGLTEAFF
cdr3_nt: TGTGCCAGCAGCGGGGGACTGGGGTTGACTGAAGCTTTCTTT

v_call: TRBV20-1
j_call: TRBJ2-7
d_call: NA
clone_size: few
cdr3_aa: CSARDQGGLAPKSPYEQYF
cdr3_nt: TGCAGTGCTAGAGATCAAGGGGGCCTAGCGCCCAAGTCCCCCTACGAGCAGTACTTC

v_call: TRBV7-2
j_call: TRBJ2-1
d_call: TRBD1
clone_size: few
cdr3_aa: CASSRDRGNYNEQFF
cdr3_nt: TGTGCCAGCAGCCGGGACAGGGGGAATTACAATGAGCAGTTCTTC

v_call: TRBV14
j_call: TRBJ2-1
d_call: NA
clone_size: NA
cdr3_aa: CASSQWKGLRGEQFF
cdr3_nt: TGTGCCAGCAGCCAATGGAAGGGTCTTAGAGGTGAGCAGTTCTTC

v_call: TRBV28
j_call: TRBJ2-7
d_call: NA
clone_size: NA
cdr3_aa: CASSLPGQTQREQYF
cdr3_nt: TGTGCCAGCAGTTTACCTGGACAAACCCAGCGCGAGCAGTACTTC

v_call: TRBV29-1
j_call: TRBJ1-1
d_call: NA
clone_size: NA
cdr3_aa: CSVGMVSNTEAFF
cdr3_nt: TGCAGCGTTGGAATGGTATCGAACACTGAAGCTTTCTTT

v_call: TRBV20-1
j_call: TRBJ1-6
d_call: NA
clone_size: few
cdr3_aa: CSARAEDSYNSPLHF
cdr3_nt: TGCAGTGCTAGGGCCGAAGATTCCTATAATTCACCCCTCCACTTT

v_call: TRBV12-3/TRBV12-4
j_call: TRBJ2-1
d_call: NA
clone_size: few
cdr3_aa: CASSLGSDREQFF
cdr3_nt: TGTGCCAGCAGTTTAGGATCCGACAGAGAGCAGTTCTTC

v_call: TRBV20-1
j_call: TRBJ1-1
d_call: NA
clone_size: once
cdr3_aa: CSAVINRQGEAFF
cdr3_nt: TGCAGTGCCGTCATTAATAGGCAGGGGGAAGCTTTCTTT

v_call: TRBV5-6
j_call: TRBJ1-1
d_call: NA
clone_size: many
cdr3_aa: CASSRPTVNTEAFF
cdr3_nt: TGTGCCAGCAGCAGACCGACAGTCAACACTGAAGCTTTCTTT

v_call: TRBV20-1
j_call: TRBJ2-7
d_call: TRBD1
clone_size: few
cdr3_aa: CSAHHRDRGIHEQYF
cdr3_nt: TGCAGTGCTCACCACCGGGACAGGGGCATCCACGAGCAGTACTTC

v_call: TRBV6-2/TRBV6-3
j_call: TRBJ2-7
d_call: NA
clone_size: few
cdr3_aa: CASSYADSYEQYF
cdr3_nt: TGTGCCAGCAGTTACGCCGACAGCTACGAGCAGTACTTC

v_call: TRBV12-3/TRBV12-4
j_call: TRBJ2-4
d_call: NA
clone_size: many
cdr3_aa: CASSLFANIQYF
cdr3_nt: TGTGCCAGCAGTTTATTCGCTAACATTCAGTACTTC

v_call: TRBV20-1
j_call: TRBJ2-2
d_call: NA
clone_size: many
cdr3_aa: CSASLPGRLFF
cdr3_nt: TGCAGTGCTAGTTTGCCAGGTCGCCTGTTTTTT

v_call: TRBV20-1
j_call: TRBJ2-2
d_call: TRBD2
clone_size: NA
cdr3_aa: CSADGAGGLTGELFF
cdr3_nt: TGCAGTGCTGATGGAGCGGGGGGGCTCACCGGGGAGCTGTTTTTT

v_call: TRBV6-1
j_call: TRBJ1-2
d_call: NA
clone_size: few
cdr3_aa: CASLERPGASGGYTF
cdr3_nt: TGTGCCAGCCTCGAACGGCCAGGGGCCTCCGGGGGCTACACCTTC

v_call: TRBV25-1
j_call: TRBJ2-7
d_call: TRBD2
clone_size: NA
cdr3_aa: CATRGDGGSYEQYF
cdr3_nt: TGTGCCACCCGGGGGGACGGAGGCTCCTACGAGCAGTACTTC

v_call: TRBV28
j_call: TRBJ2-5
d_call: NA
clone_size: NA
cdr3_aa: CATTAGSRAETQYF
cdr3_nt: TGTGCCACCACGGCGGGGAGCAGGGCGGAGACCCAGTACTTC

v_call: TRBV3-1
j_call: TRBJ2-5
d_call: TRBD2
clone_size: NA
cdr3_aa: CASSQLAGGQDGCQETQYF
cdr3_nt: TGTGCCAGCAGCCAGCTAGCGGGGGGCCAGGATGGTTGTCAAGAGACCCAGTACTTC

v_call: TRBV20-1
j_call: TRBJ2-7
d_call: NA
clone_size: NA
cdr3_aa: CSAIGSAPYEQYF
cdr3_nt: TGCAGTGCTATCGGGAGTGCGCCCTACGAGCAGTACTTC

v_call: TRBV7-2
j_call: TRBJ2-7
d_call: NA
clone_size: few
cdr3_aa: CASSPGLASYEQYF
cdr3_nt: TGTGCCAGCAGCCCGGGTCTCGCGTCCTACGAGCAGTACTTC

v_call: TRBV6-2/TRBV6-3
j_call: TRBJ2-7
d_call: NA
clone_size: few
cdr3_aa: CASSPPSGSRSSEQYF
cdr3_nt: TGTGCCAGCAGCCCTCCCTCTGGATCTCGCAGCTCCGAGCAGTACTTC

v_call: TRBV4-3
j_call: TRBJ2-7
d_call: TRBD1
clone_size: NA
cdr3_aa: CASSLGTGGPYEQYF
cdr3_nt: TGCGCCAGCAGCCTAGGGACAGGGGGTCCCTACGAGCAGTACTTC

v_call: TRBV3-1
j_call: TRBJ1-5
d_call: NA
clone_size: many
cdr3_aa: CASSQAGAPQHF
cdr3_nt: TGTGCCAGCAGCCAAGCCGGGGCGCCCCAGCATTTT

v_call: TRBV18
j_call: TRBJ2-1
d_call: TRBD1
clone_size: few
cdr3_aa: CASSLRTGDEQFF
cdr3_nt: TGTGCCAGCTCACTACGGACAGGGGATGAGCAGTTCTTC

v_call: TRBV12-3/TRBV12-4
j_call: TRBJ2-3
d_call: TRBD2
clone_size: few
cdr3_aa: CASILSGGSTDTQYF
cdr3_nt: TGTGCCAGCATCCTTAGCGGGGGAAGCACAGATACGCAGTATTTT

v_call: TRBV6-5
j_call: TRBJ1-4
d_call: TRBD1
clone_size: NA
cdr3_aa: CASSYGGGSGEKLFF
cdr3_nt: TGTGCCAGCAGTTACGGAGGGGGCAGCGGGGAAAAACTGTTTTTT

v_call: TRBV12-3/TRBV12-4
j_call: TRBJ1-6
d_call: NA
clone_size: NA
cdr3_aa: CASRSGSSYNSPLHF
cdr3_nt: TGTGCCAGCAGATCAGGCAGCTCCTATAATTCACCCCTCCACTTT

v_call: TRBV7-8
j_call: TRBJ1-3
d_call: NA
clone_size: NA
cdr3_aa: CASSSTAPGSGNTIYF
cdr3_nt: TGTGCCAGCAGCTCCACTGCTCCCGGGTCTGGAAACACCATATATTTT

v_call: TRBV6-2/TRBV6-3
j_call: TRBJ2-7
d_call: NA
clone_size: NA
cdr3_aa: CASSLYGSPQVPEQYF
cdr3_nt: TGTGCCAGCAGTCTTTACGGGAGTCCCCAAGTCCCCGAGCAGTACTTC

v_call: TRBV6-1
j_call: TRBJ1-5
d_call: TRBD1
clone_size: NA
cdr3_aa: CASSRQGAQHF
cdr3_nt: TGTGCCAGCAGTCGACAGGGGGCCCAGCATTTT

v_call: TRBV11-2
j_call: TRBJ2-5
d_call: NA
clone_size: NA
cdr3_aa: CASSLDRSAQYF
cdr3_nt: TGTGCCAGCAGCTTAGATCGTTCGGCCCAGTACTTC

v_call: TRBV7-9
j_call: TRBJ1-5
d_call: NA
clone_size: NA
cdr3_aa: CASSPVTANQPQHF
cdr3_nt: TGTGCCAGCAGCCCCGTGACTGCCAATCAGCCCCAGCATTTT

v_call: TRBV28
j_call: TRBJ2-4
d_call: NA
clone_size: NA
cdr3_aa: CASSQLDSVAKNIQYF
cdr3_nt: TGTGCCAGCAGCCAACTGGACAGCGTCGCCAAAAACATTCAGTACTTC

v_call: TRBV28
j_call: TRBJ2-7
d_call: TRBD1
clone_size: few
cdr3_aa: CASQRGLYEQYF
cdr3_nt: TGTGCCAGTCAAAGGGGGCTCTACGAGCAGTACTTC

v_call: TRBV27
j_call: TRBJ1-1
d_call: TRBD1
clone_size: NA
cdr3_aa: CASSPTDRGLETEAFF
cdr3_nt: TGTGCCAGCAGTCCTACGGACAGGGGGCTTGAAACTGAAGCTTTCTTT

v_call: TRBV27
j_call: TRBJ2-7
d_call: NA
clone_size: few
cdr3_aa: CASSSNPLNSYEQYF
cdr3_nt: TGTGCCAGCAGTTCCAATCCATTGAATTCCTACGAGCAGTACTTC

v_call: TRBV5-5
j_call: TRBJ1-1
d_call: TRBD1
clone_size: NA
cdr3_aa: CASLPGQGRGTEAFF
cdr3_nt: TGTGCCAGCCTCCCGGGACAGGGCCGGGGGACTGAAGCTTTCTTT

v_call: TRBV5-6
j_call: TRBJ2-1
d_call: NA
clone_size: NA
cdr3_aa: CASSLVRRPLSSYNEQFF
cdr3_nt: TGTGCCAGCAGCTTGGTCAGGCGACCCTTAAGCTCCTACAATGAGCAGTTCTTC

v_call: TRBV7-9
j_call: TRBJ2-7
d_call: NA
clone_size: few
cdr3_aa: CASSRSGTNYEQYF
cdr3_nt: TGTGCCAGCAGTCGCTCGGGGACCAACTACGAGCAGTACTTC

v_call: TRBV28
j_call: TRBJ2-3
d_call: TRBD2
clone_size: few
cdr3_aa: CASSFASGHTDTQYF
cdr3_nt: TGTGCCAGCAGTTTCGCTAGCGGGCACACAGATACGCAGTATTTT

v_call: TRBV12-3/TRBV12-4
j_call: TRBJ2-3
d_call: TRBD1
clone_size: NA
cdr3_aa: CASRGTAKNTDTQYF
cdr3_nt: TGTGCCAGCAGGGGGACAGCCAAAAACACAGATACGCAGTATTTT

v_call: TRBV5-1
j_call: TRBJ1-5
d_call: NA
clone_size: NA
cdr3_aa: CASSLSGDDQPQHF
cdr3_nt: TGCGCCAGCAGCTTGTCAGGGGACGATCAGCCCCAGCATTTT

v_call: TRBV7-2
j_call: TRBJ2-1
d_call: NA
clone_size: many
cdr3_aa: CASQYGVNEQFF
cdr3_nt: TGTGCAAGCCAGTATGGGGTCAATGAGCAGTTCTTC

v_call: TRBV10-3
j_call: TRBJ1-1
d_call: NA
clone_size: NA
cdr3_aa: CAISGTNRYNTEAFF
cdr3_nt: TGTGCCATCAGTGGAACAAACAGGTATAACACTGAAGCTTTCTTT

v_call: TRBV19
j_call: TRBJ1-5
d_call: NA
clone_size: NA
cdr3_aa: CASSSGNNQPQHF
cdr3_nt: TGTGCCAGTAGTTCAGGCAACAATCAGCCCCAGCATTTT

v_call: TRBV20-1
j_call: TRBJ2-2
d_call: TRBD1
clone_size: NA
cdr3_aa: CSAWGQGNTGELFF
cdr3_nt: TGCAGTGCTTGGGGACAGGGCAACACCGGGGAGCTGTTTTTT

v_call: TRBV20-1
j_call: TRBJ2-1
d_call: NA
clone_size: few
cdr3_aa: CSARRAIEQFF
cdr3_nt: TGCAGTGCCCGAAGGGCTATTGAGCAGTTCTTC